What follows are 21 T cell receptor beta chains derived from one specimen sequenced in a study of vaccination and CD4 T cells after COVID-19. No antigens are known for them. Described treatment: approximately 10-day PBMC culture with coronavirus spike peptide pools or control peptides (ViraFEST assay). Pre-COVID-19 pandemic sampling (2011-2018) yielded the unexposed donor's CD4+ T cells. With the Oncomine TCR Beta short-read assay, DNA from cultured CD4+ T cells was sequenced. TCRdb used MiXCR to reprocess the PCR reads, holding one entry per CDR3 protein. The repertoire includes approximately 4,900 distinct CDR3 sequences, roughly two fifths of them detected once, and approximately 40% sits in the top ten. The specimen was CD4+ T cells from blood, cultured in vitro. These TCRs come from a human donor in good health.

This clonotype was detected a few times. The gene calls are TRBV12-3 or TRBV12-4 and TRBJ1-1, with D uncertain. The CDR3 sequence is 13 residues long. The ends were cut back, 1 base at V and 11 bases at J, with 14 bases in the middle. The CDR3 bases are TGTGCCAGCAGTTTAGGGGTGAATCCATGGGCTTTCTTT. Translated, it gives CASSLGVNPWAFF.

V and J are TRBV12-3 or TRBV12-4 and TRBJ2-3; no firm D call. V was cut by 1 base and J by 4 bases, with 9 bases left in between. The CDR3 contains 14 residues. CDR3 in amino acids: CASSLGTVPDTQYF. CDR3 DNA sequence: TGTGCCAGCAGTTTAGGGACGGTACCAGATACGCAGTATTTT.

The chain joins TRBV12-3 or TRBV12-4 to TRBJ1-1, with unresolved D. The CDR3 runs to 14 residues. Trimming pared 7 bases from V and 6 bases from J, leaving 18 bases between. The CDR3 here is CASTYSAILPEAFF. The CDR3 nucleotides read TGTGCCAGCACCTACTCGGCCATTTTACCTGAAGCTTTCTTT.

This clonotype showed up just once. The V and J genes are TRBV12-3 or TRBV12-4 and TRBJ2-3, with 14 bases lining up with TRBD2. The CDR3 is 18 amino acids. V dropped 6 bases and J dropped 4; count of bases not matched to a gene: 12. CDR3 nucleotide sequence: TGTGCCAGCAGACGAACCGCCGGGACTAGCGGGGGCCCAGATACGCAGTATTTT. Translated: CASRRTAGTSGGPDTQYF.

The gene calls are TRBV7-9 and TRBJ2-5; D is uncertain. V was cut by 6 bases and J by 1 base, with 3 bases left in between. This CDR3 is built from 11 residues. Germline CDR1 is SEHNR and CDR2 is FQNEAQ (reference sequence). CDR3 sequence reads: CASSPQETQYF. CDR3 DNA sequence: TGTGCCAGCAGTCCCCAAGAGACCCAGTACTTC. Complete variable domain (other parts from reference TRBV7-9 and TRBJ2-5): DTGVSQNPRHKITKRGQNVTFRCDPISEHNRLYWYRQTLGQGPEFLTYFQNEAQLEKSRLLSDRFSAERPKGSFSTLEIQRTEQGDSAMYLCASSPQETQYFGPGTRLLVL.

The genes are TRBV5-5 and TRBJ2-7; D unclear. The CDR3 has 11 residues. Germline loops: CDR1 SGHKS, CDR2 YYEKEE (reference sequence). Trimming removed 5 bases from V and 0 bases from J, with 3 bases in between. The CDR3 loop is CASRSSYEQYF. As DNA, the CDR3 is TGTGCCAGCAGGTCCTCCTACGAGCAGTACTTC.

The chain uses TRBV7-9 and TRBJ2-7; tentatively, D is TRBD2 (6 bases). V lost 3 bases and J lost 0, with 12 bases in between. The germline gives CDR1 SEHNR, CDR2 FQNEAQ (reference sequence). The CDR3 extends over 15 amino acids. The CDR3 protein is CASSFLGGVSYEQYF. As DNA, the CDR3 is TGTGCCAGCAGCTTCCTCGGGGGTGTCTCCTACGAGCAGTACTTC.

V gene TRBV7-9 combines with J gene TRBJ2-5; no definite D call. V dropped 8 bases and J dropped 0 bases, with 10 bases sitting between them. This CDR3 has 13 residues. Per the germline V gene, CDR1 is SEHNR and CDR2 is FQNEAQ (reference sequence). CDR3 loop: CASQVGNQETQYF. In nucleotides, the CDR3 is TGTGCCAGCCAAGTTGGGAACCAAGAGACCCAGTACTTC.

This clonotype was detected only a few times. DNA for the CDR3: TGTGCCAGCAGCTTAGCGCGGGGGACAGCCGGCCCTTATATTAACTATGGCTACACCTTC. Amino acids: CASSLARGTAGPYINYGYTF. The rearrangement joins TRBV7-9 to TRBJ1-2, with 7 nucleotides matching TRBD1. The CDR3 covers 20 residues. Losses at the gene ends were 0 bases for V and 1 base for J; bases not matched to a gene: 17. Per germline, CDR1 SEHNR and CDR2 FQNEAQ (reference sequence).

As DNA, the CDR3 is TGTGCCAGCAGTTACTTGCGGGGGGGGACAGATACGCAGTATTTT. Translated: CASSYLRGGTDTQYF. This rearrangement joins TRBV6-5 to TRBJ2-3; TRBD2 agrees at 9 bases. J was trimmed by 3 bases and V by 1 base; bases with no gene match: 2. This CDR3 is built from 15 residues. Germline CDR1 and CDR2: MNHEY and SVGAGI.

The chain is built from TRBV4-1 and TRBJ1-1; 7 bases fit TRBD1. Germline CDR1 is MGHRA and CDR2 is YSYEKL. V lost 0 bases to trimming and J lost 1 base; unmatched junction nucleotides: 5. The length of the CDR3 is 16 residues. This chain's CDR3 is CASSQDSAGGNTEAFF. The CDR3 DNA reads as TGCGCCAGCAGCCAAGATTCCGCAGGGGGGAACACTGAAGCTTTCTTT.

This clonotype was picked up a small number of times. The V and J genes are TRBV20-1 and TRBJ2-3; a possible D gene is TRBD2 (5 bases). This CDR3 region has 14 residues. V shed 5 bases and J shed 3 bases, with 15 bases lying between them. CDR1 is DFQATT, CDR2 SNEGSKA, per germline (reference sequence). CDR3 protein: CSASTTEGTDTQYF. The CDR3 DNA reads TGCAGTGCTTCAACTACCGAGGGTACAGATACGCAGTATTTT.

The V gene is TRBV19, the J gene TRBJ2-6, with TRBD1 identical over 8 bases. Per germline, CDR1 LNHDA and CDR2 SQIVND (reference sequence). V lost 6 bases and J lost 3; bases outside the gene matches: 7. The CDR3 has 16 amino acids. DNA of the CDR3: TGTGCCAGTAGGGACCAGGGGGCGTATGGGGCCAACGTCCTGACTTTC. This encodes CASRDQGAYGANVLTF.

This clonotype has a handful of counts. The V call is TRBV10-3, the J call TRBJ1-5; 9 bases agree with TRBD1. The germline V gene encodes CDR1 ENHRY and CDR2 SYGVKD. This CDR3 comprises 17 residues. J gave up 0 bases and V 6 bases, and 9 bases lay outside the gene matches. For the CDR3, the DNA is TGTGCCATCAGCGATCAAGGACAGGGGATTAGCAATCAGCCCCAGCATTTT. It yields the protein CAISDQGQGISNQPQHF.

This clonotype is labeled as large. The chain has TRBV5-1 and TRBJ1-1; D not certain. Trimming pared 0 bases from V and 0 bases from J, leaving 9 bases between. The CDR3 has 15 amino acids. The germline gives CDR1 SGHRS, CDR2 YFSETQ. As DNA, the CDR3 is TGCGCCAGCAGCTTGGATCCAGGAGTGAACACTGAAGCTTTCTTT. Its protein is CASSLDPGVNTEAFF.

V usage is TRBV6-1 and J usage is TRBJ1-3; D not certain. Germline V gene sequence: CDR1 MNHNS, CDR2 SASEGT. The CDR3 loop spans 16 amino acids. The germline V and J ends were trimmed by 1 base and 2 bases, with 12 bases remaining between them. CDR3 sequence reads: CASSEGFWGAGNTIYF. In nucleotides, the CDR3 is TGTGCCAGCAGTGAAGGATTTTGGGGTGCTGGAAACACCATATATTTT.

The chain couples TRBV4-1 to TRBJ1-2, with D hard to call. Trimming removed 1 base at V and 7 bases at J, with 7 bases between. CDR1 is MGHRA, CDR2 YSYEKL, per germline. The CDR3 consists of 12 residues. This CDR3 is CASSQGAGGYTF. The DNA for the CDR3 is TGCGCCAGCAGCCAAGGGGCCGGTGGCTACACCTTC.

V is TRBV27 and J is TRBJ2-3, with D maybe TRBD1 (6 bases). From germline, CDR1 is MNHEY and CDR2 SMNVEV (reference sequence). V shed 7 bases and J shed 1 base, with 21 bases lying between them. The CDR3 has 17 amino acids. DNA for the CDR3: TGTGCCAGCACCTACTCGGACAGTCGGGTAGGCACAGATACGCAGTATTTT. Translating it yields CASTYSDSRVGTDTQYF.

This clonotype was seen only a few times. The rearrangement uses TRBV7-9 and TRBJ2-1; a possible D gene is TRBD1 (7 bases). The CDR3 spans 15 residues. Germline CDR1 is SEHNR and CDR2 is FQNEAQ (reference sequence). V was shortened by 5 bases and J by 6 bases, with 17 bases between the two germline ends. The CDR3 region is CASSTPGGSINEQFF. Here the CDR3 DNA reads TGTGCCAGCAGCACCCCAGGGGGGAGCATCAATGAGCAGTTCTTC. Full variable domain (missing parts from reference TRBV7-9 and TRBJ2-1): DTGVSQNPRHKITKRGQNVTFRCDPISEHNRLYWYRQTLGQGPEFLTYFQNEAQLEKSRLLSDRFSAERPKGSFSTLEIQRTEQGDSAMYLCASSTPGGSINEQFFGPGTRLTVL.

V gene TRBV25-1 combines with J gene TRBJ2-5; either TRBD1 or TRBD2 may fit D (6 bases each). Germline V gene sequence: CDR1 MGHDK, CDR2 SYGVNS. The CDR3 totals 15 residues. Trimming shortened V by 3 bases and J by 5 bases, and 16 bases separated the two germline ends. The DNA of the CDR3 is TGTGCCAGCAGTGATCCCGGGGGACATTCGGAGACCCAGTACTTC. Its protein product is CASSDPGGHSETQYF.

The V and J genes are TRBV19 and TRBJ2-1; D is unresolved. Germline lookup yields CDR1 LNHDA and CDR2 SQIVND (reference sequence). This CDR3 region has 14 residues. V was trimmed by 8 bases and J by 0 bases, leaving 11 bases between them. This CDR3 reads CASRAPSSYNEQFF. The CDR3 DNA reads TGTGCCAGTCGGGCCCCCAGCTCCTACAATGAGCAGTTCTTC.